This record looks at one T cell receptor beta chain sequence and its context. This clonotype was counted between two and nine times. No cognate antigen has been identified for it. It has no much larger one-base neighbor in the sample; base qualities were not kept. The TCR beta CDR3 regions were amplified from RNA transcripts. For the first round of RT-PCR on the TCR CDR3, the HTBI primer set was used together with the Qiagen OneStep RT-PCR kit. Libraries were constructed in a second round of multiplex PCR, after which size selection and purification were carried out. Sequencing of the libraries was done on an Illumina HiSeq2000 using paired-end 100 bp reads. The original pipeline was this. Raw data were processed with SOAPnuke, discarding reads with adapters, uncalled bases, mean Phred below 15, or no exact constant-primer or identifier match. High-quality paired reads were merged with COPE v1.2.5, and unique nucleotide sequences were defined as clonotypes. MiTCR v1.1 was used to align clonotypes to the IMGT TRBV, TRBD and TRBJ reference segments. Analysis was restricted to V-J combinations with a frequency above 0.0001, which covered over 98% of repertoires. The TCS score was defined as the ratio of F50 (clonal expansion) to E x V (chaos), calculated using BLOSUM62-based TCRdist between CDR3 peptides within each V-J. Welch's t-statistics and random forest reduced approximately 520 V-J features to roughly 13, which were used in a naive Bayes classifier (R e1071). TCRdb reanalyzed the raw reads on its own, using fastp at Q25 for trimming and MiXCR for clone calling, and kept in-frame beta chains. Under each unique CDR3 protein, matching rows form one entry showing the most common genes and DNA. The V and J calls here are based on TCRdb, not the publication. The sample has over 700,000 distinct CDR3 sequences on record, around a sixth of them singletons. The ten largest clones capture 16% of the sample.

Unmatched junction bases come to 6, with V trimmed by 7 bases and J by 2 bases. Reading from cysteine to phenylalanine, the CDR3 counts 14 amino acids. The retained sequence is limited to the CDR3, 42 bases, with the frame set at the first base. CDR1 MNHNS and CDR2 SASEGT are derived from the germline V gene. The hyperthyroidism patients were between 18 and 65 years old and newly diagnosed, with a disease duration of less than 2 months. Exclusion was applied to patients with uncontrolled infections, other autoimmune diseases, pregnancy or lactation. Diagnoses relied on clinical symptoms, serum thyroxine and TRAb, thyroid ultrasound and orbital computed tomography. For progressor patients, blood was drawn at the first diagnosis of hyperthyroidism, before any ophthalmopathy symptoms had appeared. PBMCs were isolated from 10 ml of fresh peripheral blood by Ficoll-Paque density gradient centrifugation. Progressor patients were first diagnosed with Graves' hyperthyroidism and then developed ophthalmopathy during follow-up. Total RNA was extracted using Trizol reagent, and RNA quality was assessed on an Agilent 2100 Bioanalyzer.

These data belong to a study of T cells in Graves' hyperthyroidism and ophthalmopathy (dated by TCRdb to the late 2010s). At the level of the whole study: Peripheral blood samples were taken at initial diagnosis, before any treatment was given. The study also compared thyroid tissue and blood T-cell repertoires from a handful of Graves' hyperthyroidism patients. Following sampling, methimazole starting at 30 mg daily was given to hyperthyroidism patients, and high-dose intravenous methylprednisolone was given to ophthalmopathy patients. According to the paper, TCR Vbeta CDR3 sequencing was carried out on 120 to 150 peripheral blood samples, which came from fewer than 50 ophthalmopathy, 70 to 80 hyperthyroidism and approximately 17 progressor patients. To identify distinguishing TCR V-J signatures, a discovery cohort of about 100 patients was used, comprising 43 with Graves' ophthalmopathy and around 57 with stable Graves' hyperthyroidism. Prospective prediction of ophthalmopathy was tested in an independent validation cohort of approximately 18 hyperthyroidism patients and 17 patients who later progressed to ophthalmopathy. The 100 discovery patients were randomly divided into training and test sets at a 7:3 ratio. General conclusions and limits of the study: A 13 V-J signature model separated ophthalmopathy from stable hyperthyroidism, with roughly 88% sensitivity and about 81% specificity in cross-validation and 80%/75% in testing. In validation, the model predicted progression to ophthalmopathy with approximately 71% sensitivity and approximately 74% specificity, a median of about six months before onset. Blood samples also contained most of the expanded thyroid clonotypes (frequency above 0.001), which suggests that blood repertoires may reflect thyroid immune responses. No statistical method was used to set the sample size in advance, and investigators knew the group allocation.

The V and J segments used are TRBV6-1 and TRBJ2-5, and TRBD1 aligns with 8 junction nucleotides. This sequence was found in a woman in her forties or fifties with Graves' hyperthyroidism that later progressed to Graves' ophthalmopathy. The sample was blood. The CDR3 is CASNFRDRQETQYF. The nucleotide sequence is given as TGTGCCAGCAATTTCAGGGACAGGCAAGAGACCCAGTACTTC.